This T cell receptor beta chain was sequenced during a study of blood T cell repertoires in COVID-19. V was shortened by 0 bases and J by 4 bases, with 10 bases between the two germline ends. The CDR3 covers 15 residues. Original data processing: Reference gene primer amplification gave nucleated cell count estimates. TCRdb's table, derived via immunoSEQ multiplex PCR, lists solely in-frame clones and lacks some. V and J calls plus clone size are reproduced from that table; the DNA served to infer D and trimming. The data hold approximately 350,000 clones, with approximately 86% observed a single time. A Seattle source enrolled patients during active infection and followed them longitudinally.

This clonotype was sampled from a woman aged 55-69 years with COVID-19, enrolled during active disease. The chain carries TRBV5-3 and TRBJ1-4; D gene ambiguous. TRBV5-3 is an ORF, with its function uncertain. Sequences were obtained from peripheral blood. This CDR3 is CARSLVQLGNEKLFF. CDR3 nucleotide sequence: TGTGCCAGAAGCTTGGTTCAGCTAGGTAATGAAAAACTGTTTTTT.